This passage covers 13 T cell receptor beta chains from one sample sequenced in a study of molecular identifiers for immune sequencing clone quantification. TCRdb analysed the PCR reads with MiXCR anew, one entry per CDR3 protein. The table shows approximately 630,000 distinct CDR3 sequences, with roughly 23% occurring only once. Sequenced sample: naive CD8+ T cells from blood, with Jurkat cell RNA spiked in. Regarding subset: FACS-sorted CD8+CD4-CCR7+CD45RA+ naive T cells. The receptors come from a human donor in good health. Some libraries in this study had Jurkat cell RNA spiked in.

In regard to this clonotype: A much larger clone lies one base from this, so it may be a read error. The J gene is TRBJ2-3, the V gene TRBV20-1; D is tentatively TRBD1 or TRBD2 (6 bases each). Germline values: CDR1 DFQATT, CDR2 SNEGSKA (reference sequence). This CDR3 has 16 amino acids. V lost 0 bases and J lost 2, with 15 bases in between. CDR3 region: CSAREPTGANTDTQYF. The CDR3 nucleotides are TGCAGTGCTAGAGAACCCACGGGGGCTAACACAGATACGCAGTATTTT.

The CDR3 reads CASSYVARYSYEQYF. The CDR3 coding sequence is TGTGCCAGCAGTTACGTGGCGCGTTACTCCTACGAGCAGTACTTC. The chain employs TRBV6-2 or TRBV6-3 and TRBJ2-7, with D hard to call. Trimming shortened V by 2 bases and J by 0 bases, and 11 bases separated the two germline ends. Germline CDR1 and CDR2: MNHEY and SVGEGT. CDR3 size: 15 residues.

The rearrangement links TRBV5-5 to TRBJ2-7, with D perhaps assigned TRBD1 or TRBD2 (7 bases each). In germline, CDR1 is SGHKS, CDR2 YYEKEE (reference sequence). This CDR3 is 16 amino acids long. Between the trimmed V and J ends, which lost 2 bases and 3 bases, there was a span of 18 bases. CDR3 protein: CASSLKGGTDLYEQYF. CDR3 in DNA: TGTGCCAGCAGCTTAAAGGGGGGGACAGACCTCTACGAGCAGTACTTC.

Of note for this clonotype: Just one base apart from a much larger clone, this may be a read error. This rearrangement joins TRBV4-3 to TRBJ1-1; D not certain. Trimming took off 0 bases at V and 0 bases at J, with 11 bases between the two ends. The CDR3 is made up of 16 amino acids. Germline CDR1 is LGHNA and CDR2 is YSLEER. CDR3 DNA: TGCGCCAGCAGCCAAGAAACTGGCAGGATGAACACTGAAGCTTTCTTT. As protein: CASSQETGRMNTEAFF.

This clonotype was counted at least ten times. V gene TRBV9 combines with J gene TRBJ2-2, with unresolved D. Germline loops: CDR1 SGDLS, CDR2 YYNGEE. The germline V and J ends were trimmed by 0 bases and 3 bases, with 6 bases remaining between them. This CDR3 has 14 amino acids. The CDR3, as DNA: TGTGCCAGCAGCGTAGACGGAGACACCGGGGAGCTGTTTTTT. Protein product: CASSVDGDTGELFF.

Concerning this clonotype: A much bigger clone sits one base away, suggesting this may be a read error. The V call is TRBV13, the J call TRBJ2-3, with 12 positions matching TRBD2. Trimming took 3 bases from V and 2 from J; bases not matched to a gene: 9. The length of the CDR3 is 18 residues. Germline V gene lookup returns CDR1 PRHDT and CDR2 FYEKMQ (reference sequence). The CDR3 bases are TGTGCCAGCAGCTTCTCGCTAGCGGGGGGGACTAACACAGATACGCAGTATTTT. It codes for CASSFSLAGGTNTDTQYF.

Ten or more counts support this clonotype. The chain is built from TRBV4-3 and TRBJ1-1; the D gene is possibly TRBD1 (6 bases). The V gene's germline CDR1 is LGHNA and CDR2 YSLEER. CDR3 length equals 19 residues. The V gene lost 4 bases and the J gene lost 5 bases, with 29 bases spanning the gap. CDR3 amino acids: CASSLTAGEWAPRGTEAFF. The CDR3 bases are TGCGCCAGCAGCCTCACCGCAGGGGAATGGGCCCCGAGGGGAACTGAAGCTTTCTTT.

In its sample, this clonotype was seen many times. This chain links TRBV25-1 with TRBJ2-5; D may be TRBD2 (5 bases). Germline assignment: CDR1 MGHDK and CDR2 SYGVNS. The CDR3 contains 13 residues. V was cut by 8 bases and J by 1 base, with 11 bases left in between. CDR3 amino acids: CASDGGLQETQYF. CDR3 bases: TGTGCCAGCGATGGAGGACTCCAAGAGACCCAGTACTTC.

The V gene is TRBV27, the J gene TRBJ2-7; D gene unclear. The V and J ends lost 6 bases and 6 bases respectively, with 15 bases between them. In germline, CDR1 is MNHEY, CDR2 SMNVEV (reference sequence). The CDR3 has 13 residues. The CDR3 reads CASRELGLREQYF. The CDR3 DNA follows: TGTGCCAGCAGGGAACTCGGTTTACGCGAGCAGTACTTC.

The chain has TRBV14 and TRBJ1-1; D gene uncertain. V was cut by 1 base and J by 7 bases, with 10 bases left in between. CDR1 and CDR2 from the germline V gene are SGHDN and FVKESK. The CDR3 totals 13 residues. In nucleotides, the CDR3 is TGTGCCAGCAGCCAAGTAACCACATTTGAAGCTTTCTTT. It encodes CASSQVTTFEAFF.

This clonotype came up a few times. The rearrangement joins TRBV6-2 or TRBV6-3 to TRBJ2-7; 8 bases are shared with TRBD2. Trimming at V came to 0 bases and at J to 4 bases, leaving 5 bases not matched to a gene. Germline loops: CDR1 MNHEY, CDR2 SVGEGT. The length of the CDR3 is 15 residues. The CDR3 sequence: CASSYSWRGDYEQYF. CDR3 DNA: TGTGCCAGCAGTTACTCTTGGCGGGGGGATTACGAGCAGTACTTC.

This clonotype was counted at least ten times. The rearrangement joins TRBV4-1 to TRBJ1-1; D is unclear. Germline values: CDR1 MGHRA, CDR2 YSYEKL. Trimming took off 1 base at V and 1 base at J, with 10 bases between the two ends. The CDR3 is 15 amino acids. In DNA form, the CDR3 reads TGCGCCAGCAGCCAAGCTTCTCCAGGGAACACTGAAGCTTTCTTT. Protein product: CASSQASPGNTEAFF.

CDR3 in DNA: TGTGCCAGCAGCGGACCGACAGGGATTGGGGAGACCCAGTACTTC. It specifies CASSGPTGIGETQYF. The chain couples TRBV7-9 to TRBJ2-5; the match to TRBD1 covers 7 bases. V shed 5 bases and J 5 bases; nucleotides not matched to a gene: 11. CDR3 length equals 15 residues. Germline V gene data show CDR1 as SEHNR and CDR2 as FQNEAQ (reference sequence).